This T cell receptor beta chain was obtained from a study of blood T cell repertoires in COVID-19. On the study more broadly: Sites across the United States, Italy and Spain contributed samples from acute and convalescent COVID-19. T cells, B-cell-depleted T cells, or PBMCs supplied cDNA or gDNA.

The CDR3 is 15 amino acids. Trimming removed 4 bases from V and 10 bases from J; junction bases left unmatched: 10. CDR1 is SGHTA, CDR2 FQGNSA, per germline. Authors' processing steps: Amplification of reference gene primers provided the estimated nucleated cell counts. Sequenced by immunoSEQ multiplex PCR; TCRdb stores in-frame clones only, minus some. The D gene and trimming were derived from the DNA, and the V and J assignments and clone size from that table. The sample records tens of thousands of clones, around 84% being singletons. The chain links TRBV7-2 to TRBJ2-1; 10 bases line up with TRBD2. Sample: peripheral blood. The receptor comes from a man between 65 and 85 years old with acute or convalescent COVID-19. The CDR3 reads CASSSQAGGPGEQFF. In DNA, the CDR3 is TGTGCCAGCAGCTCGCAAGCGGGAGGGCCAGGGGAGCAGTTCTTC.